The text below deals with one T cell receptor (beta chain). Its antigen is still unknown. This specimen comes from a study of T cells in Graves' hyperthyroidism and ophthalmopathy. RNA transcripts served as the template for amplifying TCR beta CDR3 regions. The TCR CDR3 was amplified in a first-round RT-PCR using the HTBI primer set. One entry per CDR3 protein, called by TCRdb with MiXCR from the multiplex PCR reads. The sample has hundreds of thousands of distinct CDR3 sequences; around 22% are singletons. Findings of the study overall: Ophthalmopathy, as predicted by the model, came a median around 6 months after the prediction. Most clonotypes that expanded in the thyroid above 0.001 also showed up in blood.

With V trimmed by 0 bases and J by 4 bases, 3 bases remained unmatched. The length of the CDR3 is 14 residues. CDR1 is SGHDT and CDR2 is YYEEEE in the germline V gene. Material for sequencing was blood. V and J are TRBV5-6 and TRBJ2-7; the match to TRBD1 covers 8 bases. The sequence was collected from a woman younger than 45 with Graves' ophthalmopathy. CDR3 protein: CASSLVGQEYEQYF. The CDR3 DNA is TGTGCCAGCAGCTTGGTGGGACAGGAGTACGAGCAGTACTTC.